The 21 T cell receptor beta chains presented below share a single source sample, sequenced in a study of molecular identifiers for immune sequencing clone quantification. MiXCR, applied by TCRdb to the PCR reads, yields one record per CDR3 protein. The table records under 600,000 distinct CDR3 sequences, about 20% of them present only once. Specimen: naive CD8+ T cells from blood, with Jurkat cell RNA spiked in. The subset: FACS-sorted CD8+CD4-CCR7+CD45RA+ naive T cells. The receptors come from a human donor in good health. Some libraries in this study had Jurkat cell RNA spiked in.

V gene TRBV27 combines with J gene TRBJ2-1, with TRBD2 matching over 10 bases. There are 16 residues in the CDR3. Looked up from germline, CDR1 is MNHEY and CDR2 is SMNVEV (reference sequence). V dropped 5 bases and J dropped 9; count of bases not matched to a gene: 13. CDR3 DNA: TGTGCCAGCAGTAGTTCTAGCGGGAGCGCTTGGGGTGAGCAGTTCTTC. Translated: CASSSSSGSAWGEQFF.

This clonotype was picked up many times. The chain combines TRBV6-2 or TRBV6-3 with TRBJ2-1; either TRBD1 or TRBD2 may fit D (5 bases each). V shed 4 bases and J shed 6 bases, with 13 bases lying between them. Germline V gene data show CDR1 as MNHEY and CDR2 as SVGEGT. This CDR3 comprises 14 residues. CDR3 protein: CASSWTPRGNEQFF. CDR3 nucleotides: TGTGCCAGCAGTTGGACTCCAAGGGGCAATGAGCAGTTCTTC.

This clonotype turned up a few times. V is TRBV12-3 or TRBV12-4 and J is TRBJ2-5; D perhaps matches TRBD2 (6 bases). Trimming removed 1 base at V and 1 base at J, with 13 bases between. The CDR3 spans 16 residues. The CDR3: CASSLVDGRGQETQYF. The CDR3 bases are TGTGCCAGCAGTTTAGTGGATGGGCGGGGCCAAGAGACCCAGTACTTC.

This clonotype has only one observation. This may be a read error: a much more frequent sequence differs by one nucleotide. The chain uses TRBV13 and TRBJ2-3; either TRBD1 or TRBD2 may supply D (5 bases each). Germline lookup yields CDR1 PRHDT and CDR2 FYEKMQ (reference sequence). The V end was cut by 8 bases, the J end by 8 bases, with 17 bases between. The CDR3 runs 13 residues. For the CDR3, the DNA is TGTGCCAGCGGACCGGGGCCCTTAGGTACGCAGTATTTT. This codes for CASGPGPLGTQYF.

Only a few counts were recorded for this clonotype. The rearrangement joins TRBV20-1 to TRBJ2-2; D gene unclear. CDR1 and CDR2 (germline): DFQATT, SNEGSKA (reference sequence). The V and J ends lost 2 bases and 6 bases respectively, with 13 bases between them. The CDR3 extends over 14 amino acids. CDR3 DNA: TGCAGTGCTAGACTAGTTTTTGGGTCCGGGGAGCTGTTTTTT. Its translation is CSARLVFGSGELFF.

The chain is built from TRBV7-9 and TRBJ2-7; 7 bases agree with TRBD1. CDR1 and CDR2 from the germline V gene are SEHNR and FQNEAQ (reference sequence). Trimming took 3 bases from V and 4 from J; bases not matched to a gene: 6. The CDR3 is 14 residues long. The CDR3 region is CASSFEQGSYEQYF. For the CDR3, the DNA is TGTGCCAGCAGCTTTGAACAGGGGTCGTACGAGCAGTACTTC.

This clonotype was found many times. The chain employs TRBV4-1 and TRBJ2-5; perhaps TRBD2 as D (5 bases). The V end lost 0 bases, the J end lost 5 bases, and 13 bases lay between the germline ends. The CDR3 totals 15 residues. Germline loops: CDR1 MGHRA, CDR2 YSYEKL. The CDR3: CASSQETITGETQYF. For the CDR3, the DNA is TGCGCCAGCAGCCAAGAGACGATCACGGGGGAGACCCAGTACTTC.

To note about this clonotype: The conserved final phenylalanine or tryptophan is absent from the CDR3, which likely points to a read error. The chain has TRBV10-3 and TRBJ2-3; D is undetermined. V was cut by 4 bases and J by 2 bases, with 10 bases left in between. Germline CDR1 reads ENHRY; CDR2 reads SYGVKD. There are 14 residues in the CDR3. The CDR3 sequence is CAISADVDTDTQYL. CDR3 coding DNA: TGTGCCATCAGTGCCGACGTGGACACAGATACGCAGTATCTT.

This clonotype was detected many times. The CDR3 bases are TGTGCCATCACCCCAGGGAACACTGAAGCTTTCTTT. Amino acids: CAITPGNTEAFF. This sequence joins TRBV10-3 and TRBJ1-1; D is unclear. The CDR3 is 12 amino acids. The germline CDR1 and CDR2 sequences are ENHRY and SYGVKD. V gave up 7 bases and J gave up 1 base, with 7 bases separating them.

V usage is TRBV12-5 and J usage is TRBJ1-5; the match to TRBD1 covers 7 bases. Germline CDR1 LGHNT, CDR2 FRNRAP. This CDR3 is built from 15 residues. The junction had 3 bases not matched to a gene; V was cut back by 2 bases and J by 2 bases. The CDR3 protein is CASGLPGQGNQPQHF. The CDR3 nucleotides read TGTGCTAGTGGTTTGCCTGGACAGGGCAATCAGCCCCAGCATTTT.

This clonotype was seen repeatedly, ten times or more. The chain recombines TRBV7-9 with TRBJ1-3; 9 nucleotides agree with TRBD1. The CDR3 totals 21 residues. Germline V CDR1 and CDR2: SEHNR, FQNEAQ (reference sequence). V lost 7 bases to trimming and J lost 2 bases; unmatched junction nucleotides: 24. This CDR3 reads CASTAISKGQGERKAGNTIYF. The CDR3 DNA sequence: TGTGCCAGCACTGCTATTAGTAAGGGACAGGGCGAACGAAAAGCTGGAAACACCATATATTTT.

Details on this clonotype: A single base separates this from a much larger clone, so it may be a read error. No conserved phenylalanine or tryptophan is present at the end of the CDR3, so a read error is the likely explanation. The chain combines TRBV27 with TRBJ2-6; TRBD2 might be the D (6 bases). V was pared by 3 bases and J by 4 bases, with 13 bases between. From germline, CDR1 is MNHEY and CDR2 SMNVEV (reference sequence). The CDR3 spans 16 residues. Here the CDR3 reads CASSLLGGPGANVLTL. The CDR3 nucleotides are TGTGCCAGCAGTTTGTTGGGGGGTCCCGGGGCCAACGTCCTGACTCTC.

This clonotype came up many times. The chain couples TRBV9 to TRBJ2-3; 7 bases are a match to TRBD2. The CDR3 consists of 17 residues. J gave up 2 bases and V 4 bases, and 13 bases lay outside the gene matches. Per germline, CDR1 SGDLS and CDR2 YYNGEE. CDR3: CASSTRGGRGITDTQYF. CDR3 nucleotide sequence: TGTGCCAGCAGCACCCGTGGAGGGCGGGGGATCACAGATACGCAGTATTTT.

This clonotype was seen a few times. The rearrangement joins TRBV4-3 to TRBJ2-1; D is perhaps TRBD2 (5 bases). Germline CDR1 reads LGHNA; CDR2 reads YSLEER. V was pared by 0 bases and J by 2 bases, with 11 bases between. The CDR3 consists of 16 residues. This CDR3 is CASSQDLSETYNEQFF. The CDR3 DNA reads as TGCGCCAGCAGCCAAGATCTTAGCGAAACCTACAATGAGCAGTTCTTC.

This clonotype occurred a few times. J is TRBJ1-1 and V is TRBV28; D is undetermined. The CDR3 covers 13 residues. From germline, CDR1 is MDHEN and CDR2 SYDVKM. Trimming stripped 3 bases from V and 7 bases from J, with 12 bases between. The CDR3 region has the DNA TGTGCCAGCAGTTTTTCTACCCCCGATGAAGCTTTCTTT. This translates into CASSFSTPDEAFF.

DNA for the CDR3: TGCAGCGTTGAAGACGGTGTAAACGAGCAGTACTTC. Its protein product is CSVEDGVNEQYF. The chain is built from TRBV29-1 and TRBJ2-7; unclear D gene. Germline values: CDR1 SQVTM, CDR2 ANQGSEA. This CDR3 comprises 12 residues. V was clipped by 0 bases and J by 5 bases, with 8 bases between them.

In its sample, this clonotype was seen many times. The chain links TRBV7-9 to TRBJ1-5; a weak D match, TRBD1 (6 bases). This CDR3 comprises 15 residues. Germline CDR1 is SEHNR and CDR2 is FQNEAQ (reference sequence). Trimming removed 5 bases at V and 1 base at J, with 12 bases between. CDR3 in DNA: TGTGCCAGCAGCACAAGCCAGGGGAGCAATCAGCCCCAGCATTTT. Protein sequence: CASSTSQGSNQPQHF.

This clonotype was observed a few times. V and J are TRBV6-1 and TRBJ1-1, with D tentatively TRBD1 (6 bases). Trimming cost V 3 bases and J 0 bases, with 14 bases left between them. Looked up from germline, CDR1 is MNHNS and CDR2 is SASEGT. The CDR3 consists of 16 residues. The CDR3, as DNA: TGTGCCAGCAGTGAGGGCCTACAGGGCCTGAACACTGAAGCTTTCTTT. Its translation is CASSEGLQGLNTEAFF.

The sample holds a few counts of this clonotype. The chain recombines TRBV20-1 with TRBJ2-5; D is possibly TRBD2 (6 bases). The CDR3 totals 14 residues. From germline, CDR1 is DFQATT and CDR2 SNEGSKA (reference sequence). Trimming removed 3 bases at V and 5 bases at J, with 16 bases between. The CDR3 here is CSARWLEGVETQYF. In nucleotides, the CDR3 is TGCAGTGCTAGGTGGCTGGAGGGCGTTGAGACCCAGTACTTC.

In its sample, this clonotype was seen a few times. The CDR3 region has the DNA TGTGCCAGCAGCCCCAACCCTCCTGCGTCCGCTGAAGCTTTCTTT. It specifies CASSPNPPASAEAFF. The rearrangement links TRBV27 to TRBJ1-1; the D is unclear. V shed 6 bases and J shed 6 bases, with 20 bases lying between them. Germline CDR1 is MNHEY and CDR2 is SMNVEV (reference sequence). The CDR3 has 15 residues.

A word on this clonotype: This may stem from a read error, because a much larger clone lies one nucleotide away. This CDR3 is missing its conserved last phenylalanine or tryptophan, likely due to a read error. The chain employs TRBV29-1 and TRBJ2-5; D not certain. The DNA end favors TRBJ2-1, so the J call may be wrong. The germline V gene encodes CDR1 SQVTM and CDR2 ANQGSEA. This CDR3 has 14 amino acids. CDR3 nucleotide sequence: TGCAGCGTTGCTTTAACAGCCCTCTACAATGAGCAGTTCCTC. It translates to CSVALTALYNEQFL.